This entry lists 29 T cell receptor gamma chains sequenced from one sample in a study of γδ T cells in repeated Plasmodium falciparum infection. TCRdb reprocessed the multiplex PCR reads using CATT. Of 30,000 or so gamma-chain clones in the sample, roughly 1.4% were seen once. Flow sorting of PBMC yielded separate Vgamma9/Vdelta2+ and Vdelta2-negative gammadelta T cell populations for bulk repertoire analysis. Sequenced: gamma-delta T cells from blood. These receptors were taken from a pool of human donors (malaria-infected and uninfected, not separated).

On this clone itself: TCRdb's protein for this DNA is that of a much larger clone and differs from the translation at residue 9, likely a read error; the protein shown is the DNA translation. This chain joins TRGV5 and TRGJ1 or TRGJ2. After removal of 4 bases from V and 9 bases from J, the junction contained 12 bases not matched to a gene. Germline V gene sequence: CDR1 VINAFY, CDR2 YDVSNSKD. CDR3 length: 13 residues. CDR3 nucleotide sequence: TGTGCCACCTGGGAAACCCTAAACGCTAAGAAACTCTTT. The encoded protein is CATWETLNAKKLF.

The table lists this clone with many counts. The translation of this DNA and the TCRdb protein of a much larger clone differ at residue 9, probably owing to a read error; the protein shown here is translated from the DNA. The chain joins TRGV2 to TRGJ1 or TRGJ2. V lost 0 bases and J lost 11; bases outside the gene matches: 7. The CDR3 loop spans 12 amino acids. Germline V lookup: CDR1 EGSNGY, CDR2 YDSYNSKV. The CDR3 sequence is CATWDGDSEKLF. The CDR3 bases are TGTGCCACCTGGGACGGGGATAGTGAGAAACTCTTT.

This clone has just a few counts. A far bigger clonotype differs at one base, so this is likely a read error. Other DNA sequences in the sample encode the same CDR3. The chain couples TRGV4 to TRGJP2. TCRdb records no J gene; here it was assigned by comparing the DNA to germline. The CDR3 is made up of 17 amino acids. Germline values: CDR1 EGSTGY, CDR2 YDSYTSSV. CDR3 coding DNA: TGCGCCACCTGGGATGGGCCCGTATATAGTAGTGATTGGATCAAGACGTTT. Protein sequence: CATWDGPVYSSDWIKTF.

This clone appeared many times. It is likely a read error: a sequence one base away is far more abundant. Different DNA sequences within this sample yield the same CDR3. This chain links TRGV9 with TRGJP. This CDR3 contains 15 residues. Germline CDR1 GITISATS, CDR2 ISYDGTV (reference sequence). The CDR3 is CALWDGELGKKIKVF. In DNA form, the CDR3 reads TGTGCCCTGTGGGATGGGGAGTTGGGCAAAAAAATCAAGGTATTT.

As concerns this clone: Given a far larger clone just one base away, this is likely a sequencing read error. Other DNA sequences in this sample translate to the same CDR3. V is TRGV8 and J is TRGJ1 or TRGJ2. The J gene was missing in TCRdb and was found by matching the end of the DNA to germline. Germline CDR1 and CDR2: VENAVY and YDSYNSRV. This CDR3 region has 13 residues. The CDR3 here is CATWGPVYYKKLF. CDR3 bases: TGCGCCACCTGGGGCCCTGTATATTATAAGAAACTCTTT.

The J gene went uncalled, whereas the V gene is TRGV9. The CDR3 is 15 amino acids. The germline V gene has CDR1 GITISATS and CDR2 ISYDGTV (reference sequence). CDR3 region: CALWEVQELGKNKVF. The CDR3 nucleotides read TGTGCCTTGTGGGAGGTGCAAGAGTTGGGCAAAAATAAGGTATTT.

This clone was seen many times. This DNA translates differently at residue 6 from the TCRdb protein, which is that of a much larger clone; a read error is likely, and the protein shown is the DNA's own translation. The CDR3, as DNA: TGTGCCACCTGGGACGCGGATTATAAGAAACTCTTT. It is translated as CATWDADYKKLF. The J gene is TRGJ1 or TRGJ2, the V gene TRGV2. The CDR3 length is 12 residues. The V gene's germline CDR1 is EGSNGY and CDR2 YDSYNSKV. The V segment lost 2 bases and the J segment 5 bases; nucleotides outside the gene matches: 3.

A note on this clone: TCRdb assigns this DNA the protein of a much larger clone, which departs from its translation at residue 10; this likely reflects a read error, and the protein shown comes from translating the DNA. The CDR3 reads CATWDGGYYRKLF. The CDR3 bases are TGTGCCACCTGGGATGGCGGGTATTATAGGAAACTCTTT. The chain joins TRGV4 to TRGJ1 or TRGJ2. The J gene was not available in TCRdb and was assigned here by matching the DNA to germline segments. From germline, CDR1 is EGSTGY and CDR2 YDSYTSSV. The CDR3 spans 13 residues.

This clone came up many times. The mismatch at residue 9 between this DNA's translation and the TCRdb protein of a much larger clone likely reflects a read error; the protein shown is translated from the DNA. V is TRGV9 and J is TRGJP. TCRdb leaves out the J gene; it was filled in here by matching the DNA to germline. The CDR3 contains 13 residues. Germline CDR1 is GITISATS and CDR2 is ISYDGTV (reference sequence). CDR3 loop: CALQELGKEIKVF. Written as DNA, the CDR3 is TGTGCCTTGCAAGAGTTGGGCAAAGAAATCAAGGTATTT.

This clone was counted between two and nine times. The TCRdb protein comes from a much larger clone and disagrees with this DNA's translation at residue 13, likely due to a read error; the protein given here is derived from the DNA. The rearrangement links TRGV9 to TRGJP. No J gene was available from TCRdb, and it was assigned here by a germline match of the DNA. The CDR3 sequence is 16 residues long. CDR1 GITISATS and CDR2 ISYDGTV come from the germline V gene (reference sequence). CDR3 nucleotides: TGTGCCTTGTGGGACCCTTGGGAGTTGGGCAAAAAAGTCAAGGTATTT. Translation: CALWDPWELGKKVKVF.

Comment on this clone: The TCRdb record carries a much larger clone's protein, which differs from this DNA's translation at residue 6; a read error is the likely cause, and the protein listed here is the DNA translation. The genes are TRGV9 and TRGJ1 or TRGJ2. As TCRdb names no J gene, one was assigned here on the basis of a DNA match to germline. V shed 6 bases and J 0 bases; nucleotides not matched to a gene: 8. The germline V gene has CDR1 GITISATS and CDR2 ISYDGTV (reference sequence). The CDR3 totals 14 residues. The CDR3 DNA follows: TGTGCCTTGTGGACTCTATCGAATTATTATAAGAAACTCTTT. This gives the protein CALWTLSNYYKKLF.

This clone was recorded many times. This DNA translates differently at residue 14 from the TCRdb protein, which is that of a much larger clone; a read error is likely, and the protein shown is the DNA's own translation. The V gene is TRGV9, the J gene TRGJP. In the absence of a J gene in TCRdb, the DNA was matched to germline to assign it here. The CDR3 contains 17 residues. Germline CDR1 reads GITISATS; CDR2 reads ISYDGTV (reference sequence). CDR3 DNA sequence: TGTGCCTTGTGGGAGGTGATTCAAGAGTTGGGCAAAAAAACCAAGGTATTT. Protein sequence: CALWEVIQELGKKTKVF.

The table lists this clone with many counts. A far larger clone is only one base removed, so a read error is likely. This specimen includes other DNA sequences encoding the same CDR3. The V gene is TRGV9, the J gene TRGJ1 or TRGJ2. V was pared by 2 bases and J by 3 bases, with 10 bases of the junction left unmatched. This CDR3 is 15 amino acids long. Germline V gene lookup returns CDR1 GITISATS and CDR2 ISYDGTV (reference sequence). The CDR3 is CALWEASLPYYKKLF. CDR3 DNA sequence: TGTGCCTTGTGGGAGGCAAGCCTTCCTTATTATAAGAAACTCTTT.

This clone has more than one count but fewer than ten. TCRdb's protein for this DNA is that of a much larger clone and differs from the translation at residue 15, likely a read error; the protein shown is the DNA translation. Other DNA sequences in the same sample also yield this CDR3. No J gene was assigned, while the V gene was called as TRGV9. The CDR3 runs to 17 residues. Germline CDR1 GITISATS, CDR2 ISYDGTV (reference sequence). CDR3 sequence: CALWEATLELGKKIRVF. CDR3 nucleotides: TGTGCCTTGTGGGAGGCAACTTTAGAGTTGGGCAAAAAAATCAGGGTATTT.

To note about this clone: TCRdb assigns this DNA the protein of a much larger clone, which departs from its translation at residue 5; this likely reflects a read error, and the protein shown comes from translating the DNA. The chain links TRGV3 to TRGJ1 or TRGJ2. The J gene was not available in TCRdb and was assigned here by matching the DNA to germline segments. Germline assignment: CDR1 VTNTFY and CDR2 YDVSTARD (reference sequence). The CDR3 totals 11 residues. Here the CDR3 DNA reads TGTGCCACCTGGAACAGGGGAAAGAAACTCTTT. Residues: CATWNRGKKLF.

This clone was observed many times. TCRdb's protein, taken from a much larger clone, differs from this DNA's translation at residue 11, likely owing to a read error; the protein displayed comes from the DNA. The chain links TRGV9 to TRGJP. No J segment appears in TCRdb, so it was assigned here by matching the sequence to germline. Germline-derived CDR1 and CDR2 are GITISATS and ISYDGTV (reference sequence). This CDR3 is built from 16 residues. The CDR3 DNA reads TGTGCCTTGTGGGAGACCCAAGAGTTGGGCAATAAAATCAAGGTATTT. This codes for CALWETQELGNKIKVF.

On this clone itself: With only one base between it and a far larger clone, this is likely a read error. Different DNA sequences within this sample yield the same CDR3. This chain links TRGV4 with TRGJ1 or TRGJ2. Assignment of the J gene here rests on matching the DNA to germline, because TCRdb gives none. Trimming at V came to 4 bases and at J to 12 bases, leaving 15 bases not matched to a gene. Germline values: CDR1 EGSTGY, CDR2 YDSYTSSV. The CDR3 spans 13 residues. The CDR3 here is CATWDVNYKGKLF. The CDR3 DNA sequence: TGTGCCACCTGGGACGTAAATTATAAGGGGAAACTCTTT.

There are a few counts of this clone. For this DNA, TCRdb reports the protein of a much larger clone, which diverges at residue 8, most likely from a read error; the protein presented here is translated directly from the DNA. Written as DNA, the CDR3 is TGTGCCACCTGGGACGGGCCCACCAGGAAGAAACTCTTT. As protein: CATWDGPTRKKLF. The chain links TRGV2 to TRGJ1 or TRGJ2. TCRdb records no J gene; here it was assigned by comparing the DNA to germline. Germline CDR1 EGSNGY, CDR2 YDSYNSKV. The junction had 9 bases not matched to a gene; V was cut back by 0 bases and J by 10 bases. The CDR3 loop spans 13 amino acids.

This clone was counted between two and nine times. The protein in TCRdb stems from a much larger clone and differs at residue 10 from this DNA's translation, likely a read error; here the protein is translated from the DNA. The chain recombines TRGV8 with TRGJP2. The germline CDR1 and CDR2 sequences are VENAVY and YDSYNSRV. The CDR3 covers 13 residues. CDR3 region: CATWDRRDWTKTF. CDR3 bases: TGTGCCACCTGGGATAGGCGTGATTGGACCAAGACGTTT.

In its sample, this clone was seen many times. A far bigger clonotype differs at one base, so this is likely a read error. CDR3 sequence: CALWEGPLGEKIKVF. CDR3 in DNA: TGTGCCTTGTGGGAGGGACCGTTGGGCGAAAAAATCAAGGTATTT. This chain connects TRGV9 to TRGJP. Matching the DNA to germline supplied the J gene, which TCRdb does not give. Germline CDR1 and CDR2: GITISATS and ISYDGTV (reference sequence). This CDR3 contains 15 residues.

Turning to this clone: With a far larger clone one base away, a read error is the likely cause. The same CDR3 can be traced to other DNA sequences in this sample. The chain links TRGV9 to TRGJP. The J gene, not given by TCRdb, was assigned here from a germline match of the nucleotide sequence. Germline V gives CDR1 GITISATS, CDR2 ISYDGTV (reference sequence). The CDR3 is 20 residues long. CDR3 DNA: TGTGCCTTGTGGGAGGTGCGACCCCTTGGGCGAGAGTTGGGTAAAAAAATCAAGGTATTT. Amino acid sequence: CALWEVRPLGRELGKKIKVF.

This clone was found a few times. A single base is all that separates this from a far larger clone, so a read error is likely. The same CDR3 also results from other DNA sequences found in this sample. The J gene is TRGJ1 or TRGJ2, the V gene TRGV4. Germline-derived CDR1 and CDR2 are EGSTGY and YDSYTSSV. The CDR3 consists of 14 residues. The CDR3: CATWDAPDYYKKLF. The CDR3, as DNA: TGCGCCACCTGGGATGCCCCGGATTATTATAAGAAACTCTTT.

With respect to this clone: A far larger clone differs by one base, so this is likely a read error. The same CDR3 arises from other DNA sequences in this sample as well. V gene TRGV3 was called; the J gene was not. The CDR3 sequence is 18 residues long. Per the germline V gene, CDR1 is VTNTFY and CDR2 is YDVSTARD (reference sequence). CDR3 sequence reads: CATWDRPWGYSSDWIKTF. CDR3 DNA sequence: TGTGCCACCTGGGACAGGCCTTGGGGGTATAGTAGTGATTGGATCAAGACATTT.

As to this clone: TCRdb lists the protein of a much larger clone for this DNA, which differs at residue 10, so this is likely a read error; the protein given here is translated from the DNA itself. V usage is TRGV2 and J usage is TRGJ1 or TRGJ2. TCRdb leaves out the J gene; it was filled in here by matching the DNA to germline. The CDR3 has 13 residues. V dropped 0 bases and J dropped 12; count of bases not matched to a gene: 11. Germline CDR1 and CDR2: EGSNGY and YDSYNSKV. The CDR3 sequence: CATWDGLTGRKLF. Written as DNA, the CDR3 is TGTGCCACCTGGGACGGGCTCACGGGGAGGAAACTCTTT.

This clone was detected only a few times. The TCRdb record carries a much larger clone's protein, which differs from this DNA's translation at residue 3; a read error is the likely cause, and the protein listed here is the DNA translation. The chain employs TRGV4 and TRGJ1 or TRGJ2. This CDR3 has 14 amino acids. Germline V gene sequence: CDR1 EGSTGY, CDR2 YDSYTSSV. DNA of the CDR3: TGTGCCATCTGGGCCACCAAGAAATATTATAAGAAACTCTTT. Residues: CAIWATKKYYKKLF.

Note on this clone: With only one base between it and a far larger clone, this is likely a read error. This same CDR3 is encoded by further DNA sequences in the sample. There is no J gene call, but TRGV2 is given as the V gene. CDR3 length equals 12 residues. The V gene's germline CDR1 is EGSNGY and CDR2 YDSYNSKV. The CDR3 reads CATWDGGYKKLF. The CDR3 DNA reads as TGTGCCACCTGGGACGGTGGCTATAAGAAGCTCTTT.

Comments on this clone: TCRdb assigns this DNA the protein of a much larger clone, which departs from its translation at residue 4; this likely reflects a read error, and the protein shown comes from translating the DNA. This chain joins TRGV2 and TRGJ1 or TRGJ2. The J gene, not given by TCRdb, was assigned here from a germline match of the nucleotide sequence. This CDR3 is 13 amino acids long. Germline assignment: CDR1 EGSNGY and CDR2 YDSYNSKV. Here the CDR3 reads CATRDCRYYKKLF. In nucleotides, the CDR3 is TGTGCCACCCGGGACTGTCGATATTATAAGAAACTCTTT.

This clone was observed many times. This probably arose from a read error, given a far larger clone one base away. The same CDR3 is also encoded by other DNA sequences in this sample. The gene calls are TRGV8 and TRGJP1. TCRdb supplies no J gene; here it was assigned by aligning the nucleotide sequence to germline. Germline lookup yields CDR1 VENAVY and CDR2 YDSYNSRV. CDR3 length: 14 residues. Here the CDR3 DNA reads TGTGCTACCTGGGCCGATACCACTGGTTGGTTCAAGATATTT. Translating it yields CATWADTTGWFKIF.

The table lists this clone with a few counts. The protein that TCRdb holds for this DNA derives from a much larger clone and differs from the translated DNA at residue 14, which likely indicates a read error; the protein shown here is translated from the DNA. The rearrangement uses TRGV9 and TRGJP. The J gene is not listed in TCRdb, so it was assigned here from a DNA match to germline. CDR3 length equals 17 residues. Germline-derived CDR1 and CDR2 are GITISATS and ISYDGTV (reference sequence). The CDR3 coding sequence is TGTGCCTTGTGGGAGGTCCGGGCAGGTGGGGGCAAAAAAACCAAGGTATTT. It is translated as CALWEVRAGGGKKTKVF.